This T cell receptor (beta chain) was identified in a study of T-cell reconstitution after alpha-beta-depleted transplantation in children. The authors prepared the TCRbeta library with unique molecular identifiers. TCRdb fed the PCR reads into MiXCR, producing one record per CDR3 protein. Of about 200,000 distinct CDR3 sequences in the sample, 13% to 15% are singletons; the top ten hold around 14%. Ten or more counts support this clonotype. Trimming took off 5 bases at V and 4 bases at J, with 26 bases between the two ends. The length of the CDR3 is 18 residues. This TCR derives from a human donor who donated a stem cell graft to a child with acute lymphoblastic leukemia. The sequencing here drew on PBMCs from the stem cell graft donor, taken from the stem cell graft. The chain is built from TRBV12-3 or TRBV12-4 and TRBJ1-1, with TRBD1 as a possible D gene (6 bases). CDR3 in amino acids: CASSLTPGDRSGGTEAFF. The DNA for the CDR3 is TGTGCCAGCAGTCTTACCCCCGGTGACAGGTCCGGGGGCACTGAAGCTTTCTTT.